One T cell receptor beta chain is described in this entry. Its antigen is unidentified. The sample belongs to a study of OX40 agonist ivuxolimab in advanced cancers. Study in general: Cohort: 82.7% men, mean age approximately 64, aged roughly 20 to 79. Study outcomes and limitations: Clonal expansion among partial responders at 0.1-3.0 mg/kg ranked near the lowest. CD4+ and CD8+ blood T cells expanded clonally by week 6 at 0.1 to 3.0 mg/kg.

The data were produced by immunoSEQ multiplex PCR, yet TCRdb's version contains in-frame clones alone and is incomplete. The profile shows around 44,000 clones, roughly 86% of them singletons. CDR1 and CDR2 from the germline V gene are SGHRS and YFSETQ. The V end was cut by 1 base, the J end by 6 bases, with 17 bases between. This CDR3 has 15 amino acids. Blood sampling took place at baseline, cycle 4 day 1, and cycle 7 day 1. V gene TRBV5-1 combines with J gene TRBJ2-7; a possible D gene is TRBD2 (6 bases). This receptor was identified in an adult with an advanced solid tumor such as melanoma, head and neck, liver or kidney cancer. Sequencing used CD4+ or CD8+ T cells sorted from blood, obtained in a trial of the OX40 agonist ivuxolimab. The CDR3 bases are TGCGCCAGCAGCTTGTCTGCGGGAATGGAAGGCGAGCAGTACTTC. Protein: CASSLSAGMEGEQYF.